Listed below are T cell receptor beta chains from one sample, sequenced in a study of shared clonotypes between healthy human individuals. Data came from immunoSEQ multiplex PCR; TCRdb stores just in-frame clones and leaves some out. The profile shows more than 1.2 million clones, approximately 98.5% of them singletons. The material sequenced was naive CD4+ T cells sorted from blood. These receptor sequences come from a man younger than 40 in good health. CDR3s include the opening cysteine and the closing phenylalanine or tryptophan. A D gene is named only where the DNA matches it firmly. Size is omitted from some rows. Given values are once, few, many or a class for expanded clones.

V gene	D gene	clone size	J gene	CDR3 protein	CDR3 DNA
TRBV28	TRBD1	.	TRBJ1-2	CASSPTGAASGGYTF	TGTGCCAGCAGCCCCACAGGGGCGGCCTCTGGGGGCTACACCTTC
TRBV5-4	.	.	TRBJ2-3	CASSTSGLPTDTQYF	TGTGCCAGCAGCACCTCCGGACTACCCACAGATACGCAGTATTTT
TRBV19	.	.	TRBJ2-7	CASSNRNYEQYF	TGTGCCAGTAGTAACAGAAACTACGAGCAGTACTTC
TRBV5-1	.	.	TRBJ2-3	CASSSGYRTDTQYF	TGCGCCAGCAGCTCCGGTTATCGCACAGATACGCAGTATTTT
TRBV4-3	.	.	TRBJ2-3	CASSPGASPDTQYF	TGCGCCAGCAGCCCTGGGGCTAGCCCAGATACGCAGTATTTT
TRBV25-1	.	.	TRBJ1-2	CASSETLNYGYTF	TGTGCCAGCAGTGAAACTCTTAACTATGGCTACACCTTC
TRBV19	.	.	TRBJ2-7	CASRTVSGQGSYEQYF	TGTGCCAGTAGAACGGTCTCCGGGCAGGGCTCCTACGAGCAGTACTTC
TRBV7-2	.	.	TRBJ2-2	CASSLLWGNTGELFF	TGTGCCAGCAGCTTACTTTGGGGAAACACCGGGGAGCTGTTTTTT
TRBV7-2	.	once	TRBJ1-5	CASSQQGGLPQHF	TGTGCCAGCAGCCAGCAAGGAGGGCTTCCCCAGCATTTT
TRBV7-9	TRBD1	.	TRBJ2-1	CASRPPGQGRGEQFF	TGTGCCAGCAGGCCTCCGGGACAGGGGAGGGGTGAGCAGTTCTTC
TRBV18	TRBD1	.	TRBJ2-7	CASSPLRDSYEQYF	TGTGCCAGCTCACCGTTACGGGACAGCTACGAGCAGTACTTC
TRBV11-2	.	.	TRBJ2-2	CASSLVAGANTGELFF	TGTGCCAGCAGCTTAGTTGCAGGGGCGAACACCGGGGAGCTGTTTTTT
TRBV5-4	TRBD2	.	TRBJ2-3	CASSLAGLAGGNTQYF	TGTGCCAGCAGCTTGGCCGGACTAGCGGGAGGAAATACGCAGTATTTT
TRBV5-1	.	.	TRBJ2-2	CASSQGGTGELFF	TGCGCCAGCAGCCAGGGGGGAACCGGGGAGCTGTTTTTT
TRBV10-1	TRBD2	.	TRBJ2-1	CASSALAGGYEQFF	TGCGCCAGCAGCGCACTAGCGGGCGGGTATGAGCAGTTCTTC
TRBV7-2	.	.	TRBJ2-5	CASKMTVQETQYF	TGTGCCAGCAAAATGACGGTCCAAGAGACCCAGTACTTC
TRBV5-1	.	.	TRBJ2-3	CASKRTSTDTQYF	TGCGCCAGCAAGCGGACTAGCACAGATACGCAGTATTTT
TRBV18	.	.	TRBJ2-4	CASSPTDRSKNIQYF	TGTGCCAGCTCACCCACCGACAGGTCCAAAAACATTCAGTACTTC
TRBV2	TRBD1	.	TRBJ2-5	CASSEAWDSQETQYF	TGTGCCAGCAGTGAAGCCTGGGACAGCCAAGAGACCCAGTACTTC
TRBV29-1	TRBD2	.	TRBJ2-4	CSVVSGGVNIQYF	TGCAGCGTTGTATCGGGGGGAGTGAACATTCAGTACTTC
TRBV20-1	.	.	TRBJ2-5	CSARHQKTQYF	TGCAGTGCTAGACATCAGAAGACCCAGTACTTC
TRBV6-5	.	.	TRBJ2-3	CASSLRGLDTQYF	TGTGCCAGCAGCCTACGAGGGTTAGATACGCAGTATTTT
TRBV7-9	TRBD2	.	TRBJ2-1	CASSQPRTSGRGSYNEQFF	TGTGCCAGCAGTCAACCCCGGACTAGCGGGAGGGGATCCTACAATGAGCAGTTCTTC
TRBV29-1	.	.	TRBJ1-2	CSIQGWIDGYTF	TGCAGCATTCAGGGTTGGATAGATGGCTACACCTTC
TRBV19	.	.	TRBJ1-1	CASSTPGITEAFF	TGTGCCAGTAGTACCCCGGGGATAACTGAAGCTTTCTTT
TRBV7-9	.	.	TRBJ1-5	CASSLDVQPQHF	TGTGCCAGCAGCTTAGATGTTCAGCCCCAGCATTTT
TRBV19	.	.	TRBJ1-2	CASRIDPNYGYTF	TGTGCCAGTAGAATAGATCCTAACTATGGCTACACCTTC
TRBV7-3	.	.	TRBJ2-1	CASSGGPLSEQFF	TGTGCCAGCAGCGGGGGACCCCTATCAGAGCAGTTCTTC
TRBV21-1	.	.	TRBJ2-1	CASSTGTRGVDEQFF	TGTGCCAGCAGTACCGGGACTAGAGGTGTGGATGAGCAGTTCTTC
TRBV5-1	TRBD1	.	TRBJ1-2	CASSLGDRYRGYTF	TGCGCCAGCAGCTTGGGGGACAGGTATCGGGGCTACACCTTC
TRBV7-7	.	.	TRBJ2-7	CASSLRPGRSYEQYF	TGTGCTAGCAGCTTACGTCCAGGGCGATCCTACGAGCAGTACTTC
TRBV18	TRBD1	.	TRBJ1-4	CASSGQAATNEKLFF	TGTGCCAGCTCAGGACAGGCCGCAACTAATGAAAAACTGTTTTTT
TRBV28	TRBD1	.	TRBJ2-7	CASSFSTGDSYEQYF	TGTGCCAGCAGTTTTTCAACAGGGGATTCCTACGAGCAGTACTTC
TRBV7-6	.	.	TRBJ2-3	CASSLSDGYTDTQYF	TGTGCCAGCAGCTTATCCGACGGATACACAGATACGCAGTATTTT
TRBV5-4	.	.	TRBJ1-5	CASSLDGGNQPQHF	TGTGCCAGCAGCTTGGACGGGGGGAATCAGCCCCAGCATTTT
TRBV19	.	.	TRBJ2-7	CASSPTPSKRAYEQYF	TGTGCCAGTAGTCCCACCCCCTCGAAGCGGGCGTACGAGCAGTACTTC
TRBV7-9	TRBD1	.	TRBJ1-1	CASSLGTGEAFF	TGTGCCAGCAGCTTAGGGACAGGGGAAGCTTTCTTT
TRBV7-2	.	.	TRBJ2-1	CASSLGRDNEQFF	TGTGCCAGCAGCTTAGGGAGGGACAATGAGCAGTTCTTC
TRBV6-5	TRBD1	.	TRBJ2-3	CASSGQGMEDTQYF	TGTGCCAGCTCGGGACAGGGGATGGAGGATACGCAGTATTTT
TRBV5-5	.	.	TRBJ2-5	CASSPRTSGDQYF	TGTGCCAGCAGCCCCAGGACGTCGGGGGACCAGTACTTC
TRBV21-1	.	.	TRBJ2-3	CASSKAGRNTDTQYF	TGTGCCAGCAGCAAAGCAGGGAGGAACACAGATACGCAGTATTTT
TRBV7-7	.	once	TRBJ2-5	CASSSDLLGTQYF	TGTGCTAGCAGTTCGGACCTGCTGGGGACCCAGTACTTC
TRBV29-1	TRBD2	.	TRBJ2-1	CSVEGLAGGPVNEQFF	TGCAGCGTTGAGGGGTTAGCGGGAGGGCCCGTCAATGAGCAGTTCTTC
TRBV5-1	.	.	TRBJ1-5	CASSLNPYSNQPQHF	TGCGCCAGCAGCTTAAACCCGTATAGCAATCAGCCCCAGCATTTT
TRBV9	.	.	TRBJ1-3	CASSVGNLSGNTIYF	TGTGCCAGCAGCGTAGGTAACCTCTCTGGAAACACCATATATTTT
TRBV7-3	.	.	TRBJ2-2	CASSLIMTPNTGELFF	TGTGCCAGCAGCTTAATAATGACTCCGAACACCGGGGAGCTGTTTTTT
TRBV25-1	.	.	TRBJ2-1	CASSAGGSPFLDEQFF	TGTGCCAGCTCTGCAGGCGGCTCGCCCTTCTTGGATGAGCAGTTCTTC
TRBV29-1	.	.	TRBJ1-2	CSAGSGYGYTF	TGCAGCGCGGGATCGGGCTATGGCTACACCTTC